The T cell receptor (beta chain) described here comes from a study of blood T cell repertoires in COVID-19. At the level of the study: The samples span acute and convalescent COVID-19 from the United States, Italy and Spain. T cells, B-cell-depleted T cells, or PBMCs supplied cDNA or gDNA.

Clones were read by immunoSEQ multiplex PCR, and TCRdb kept only the in-frame ones, dropping some. The top ten clones hold around 1.5% of a sample with around 210,000 clones, 80% to 90% of them seen once. Material: peripheral blood. The source of this sequence is a young man with active or convalescent COVID-19.

CDR3 loop: CASSPNLGESGNTIYF. CDR3 DNA: TGTGCCAGCAGCCCAAACTTGGGCGAGTCTGGAAACACCATATATTTT. The chain recombines TRBV7-2 with TRBJ1-3; D call uncertain. Trimming took off 5 bases at V and 1 base at J, with 15 bases between the two ends. Germline values: CDR1 SGHTA, CDR2 FQGNSA. CDR3 length: 16 residues. Full variable domain (rest looked up from reference TRBV7-2 and TRBJ1-3): GAGVSQSPSNKVTEKGKDVELRCDPISGHTALYWYRQSLGQGLEFLIYFQGNSAPDKSGLPSDRFSAERTGGSVSTLTIQRTQQEDSAVYLCASSPNLGESGNTIYFGEGSWLTVV.